These 30 T cell receptor beta chains originate from one sample sequenced in a study of T cells after yellow fever vaccination. TCRdb itself ran the 5' RACE reads through MiXCR, one entry per CDR3 protein. The sample shows 400,000 or so distinct CDR3 sequences, over 15% of them seen only once. The material sequenced was PBMCs, taken before the yellow fever booster vaccination. All receptors come from a man younger than 35 who received the YFV17D yellow fever vaccine.

This clonotype was seen more than once but under ten times. The rearrangement uses TRBV7-9 and TRBJ1-1; D is perhaps TRBD1 (5 bases). Trimming left V 5 bases short and J 2 bases short, with 18 bases between. The V gene's germline CDR1 is SEHNR and CDR2 FQNEAQ (reference sequence). The CDR3 runs 16 residues. CDR3 loop: CASSLEWGGVNTEAFF. The CDR3 nucleotides are TGTGCCAGCAGCCTAGAATGGGGAGGGGTTAACACTGAAGCTTTCTTT.

This clonotype was counted between two and nine times. The chain employs TRBV6-5 and TRBJ1-1; D unresolved. Germline V gene lookup returns CDR1 MNHEY and CDR2 SVGAGI. V was trimmed by 6 bases and J by 1 base, leaving 9 bases between them. The CDR3 contains 13 residues. The CDR3, as DNA: TGTGCCAGCAGAATGGACGGGAACACTGAAGCTTTCTTT. Protein: CASRMDGNTEAFF.

A few counts support this clonotype. The chain recombines TRBV9 with TRBJ1-6; 7 nucleotides match TRBD1. After removal of 3 bases from V and 9 bases from J, the junction contained 6 bases not matched to a gene. This CDR3 contains 14 residues. Germline values: CDR1 SGDLS, CDR2 YYNGEE. The CDR3 DNA reads as TGTGCCAGCAGCGAGACAGGGCAGGGTTCACCCCTCCACTTT. Encoded protein: CASSETGQGSPLHF.

In nucleotides, the CDR3 is TGTGCCAGGGGGACAGGGTACTCACCCCTCCACTTT. As protein: CARGTGYSPLHF. This sequence joins TRBV7-3 and TRBJ1-6, with 9 bases identical to TRBD1. The germline gives CDR1 SGHTA, CDR2 FQGTGA. The CDR3 length is 12 residues. Trimming took 9 bases from V and 10 from J; bases not matched to a gene: 4. Combining the CDR3 with reference TRBV7-3 and TRBJ1-6 gives the whole variable domain GAGVSQTPSNKVTEKGKYVELRCDPISGHTALYWYRQSLGQGPEFLIYFQGTGAADDSGLPNDRFFAVRPEGSVSTLKIQRTERGDSAVYLCARGTGYSPLHFGNGTRLTVT.

The chain recombines TRBV12-3 or TRBV12-4 with TRBJ2-3; TRBD1 agrees at 10 bases. V shed 4 bases and J 14 bases; nucleotides not matched to a gene: 6. The CDR3 covers 12 residues. CDR3 residues: CASSYGTGATYF. CDR3 DNA sequence: TGTGCCAGCAGTTATGGGACAGGGGCCACGTATTTT.

This clonotype was counted only a few times. The V and J genes are TRBV7-2 and TRBJ2-1, with D perhaps matching TRBD2 (6 bases). The germline V and J ends were trimmed by 6 bases and 4 bases, with 16 bases remaining between them. The CDR3 consists of 15 residues. Germline CDR1 reads SGHTA; CDR2 reads FQGNSA. The CDR3 is CASSGGGLPYNEQFF. The CDR3 nucleotides are TGTGCCAGCAGTGGTGGGGGACTCCCGTACAATGAGCAGTTCTTC. The full variable domain, with the rest looked up from reference TRBV7-2 and TRBJ2-1, is GAGVSQSPSNKVTEKGKDVELRCDPISGHTALYWYRQSLGQGLEFLIYFQGNSAPDKSGLPSDRFSAERTGGSVSTLTIQRTQQEDSAVYLCASSGGGLPYNEQFFGPGTRLTVL.

Only a few counts were recorded for this clonotype. The chain is built from TRBV7-2 and TRBJ2-7, with TRBD2 matching over 9 bases. The V gene end was trimmed by 0 bases and the J gene end by 4 bases; junction bases not matched to a gene: 7. This CDR3 region has 16 residues. CDR1 and CDR2 from the germline V gene are SGHTA and FQGNSA. CDR3 in amino acids: CASSLAGASGVYEQYF. CDR3 DNA: TGTGCCAGCAGCTTAGCGGGGGCTAGCGGGGTTTACGAGCAGTACTTC.

The chain uses TRBV7-3 and TRBJ2-1, with 7 bases aligning to TRBD2. CDR3 size: 15 residues. V was pared by 5 bases and J by 7 bases, with 11 bases of the junction left unmatched. CDR1 is SGHTA and CDR2 is FQGTGA in the germline V gene. The CDR3 nucleotides read TGTGCCAGCAGCCAGCTAGCGGCCCGCCAGAATGAGCAGTTCTTC. Its protein is CASSQLAARQNEQFF.

The rearrangement links TRBV27 to TRBJ2-6; TRBD1 matches at 7 bases. Looked up from germline, CDR1 is MNHEY and CDR2 is SMNVEV (reference sequence). The CDR3 extends over 17 amino acids. J was trimmed by 4 bases and V by 5 bases; bases with no gene match: 11. The CDR3 region is CASSRNTGVAGANVLTF. As DNA, the CDR3 is TGTGCCAGCAGTCGCAATACAGGGGTAGCGGGGGCCAACGTCCTGACTTTC.

This clonotype was counted only a few times. This chain connects TRBV10-3 to TRBJ2-5; maybe TRBD2 (5 bases). V lost 3 bases and J lost 4, with 15 bases in between. The CDR3 extends over 15 amino acids. Germline assignment: CDR1 ENHRY and CDR2 SYGVKD. In DNA form, the CDR3 reads TGTGCCATCAGTGAACCGGGCGGAGGTAGAGAGACCCAGTACTTC. Protein product: CAISEPGGGRETQYF.

This clonotype was seen at least ten times. The V and J genes are TRBV4-1 and TRBJ2-7, with D perhaps TRBD1 or TRBD2 (5 bases each). The CDR3 contains 15 residues. The germline CDR1 and CDR2 sequences are MGHRA and YSYEKL. Trimming stripped 1 base from V and 2 bases from J, with 12 bases between. CDR3 DNA sequence: TGCGCCAGCAGCCAAGCCGGGACGGCCACCTACGAGCAGTACTTC. Amino acid sequence: CASSQAGTATYEQYF.

The chain carries TRBV6-5 and TRBJ1-4; maybe TRBD1 (6 bases). Trimming removed 2 bases at V and 10 bases at J, with 17 bases between. The CDR3 is 15 amino acids. Germline V gene data show CDR1 as MNHEY and CDR2 as SVGAGI. The CDR3: CASSYTGARWGKLFF. CDR3 sequence (DNA): TGTGCCAGCAGTTACACGGGGGCGCGTTGGGGAAAACTGTTTTTT.

This clonotype was counted between two and nine times. This chain uses TRBV9 with TRBJ2-1; D perhaps matches TRBD2 (6 bases). Trimming took 0 bases from V and 6 from J, leaving 16 bases between them. Germline values: CDR1 SGDLS, CDR2 YYNGEE. This CDR3 spans 16 amino acids. CDR3 loop: CASSVAQGGFRNEQFF. The CDR3 region has the DNA TGTGCCAGCAGCGTAGCTCAGGGAGGTTTTCGCAATGAGCAGTTCTTC.

This clonotype was counted only a few times. This rearrangement joins TRBV20-1 to TRBJ2-6; 8 bases are a match to TRBD1. Germline V gene data show CDR1 as DFQATT and CDR2 as SNEGSKA (reference sequence). The CDR3 is made up of 17 amino acids. Trimming took 0 bases from V and 6 from J; bases not matched to a gene: 10. The CDR3 DNA sequence: TGCAGTGCTAGAGATGGCCCGGGACAGGAACAGGCCAACGTCCTGACTTTC. Translated, it gives CSARDGPGQEQANVLTF.

This clonotype was seen only a few times. The V and J genes are TRBV6-2 or TRBV6-3 and TRBJ1-2; D is undetermined. The CDR3 totals 12 residues. Germline V gives CDR1 MNHEY, CDR2 SVGEGT. The V end lost 0 bases, the J end lost 6 bases, and 5 bases lay between the germline ends. The CDR3, as DNA: TGTGCCAGCAGTTACTCGGAGAATGGCTACACCTTC. This gives the protein CASSYSENGYTF.

This clonotype turned up a few times. This chain connects TRBV4-2 to TRBJ2-5; 9 bases line up with TRBD1. Germline V gene sequence: CDR1 LGHNA, CDR2 YNFKEQ. V was clipped by 4 bases and J by 3 bases; unmatched bases: 9. The CDR3 loop spans 16 amino acids. The CDR3 coding sequence is TGTGCCAGCAGCCCCGGGGAACAGGGGGCGAAAGAGACCCAGTACTTC. This codes for CASSPGEQGAKETQYF.

The chain couples TRBV4-2 to TRBJ2-1; 10 bases match TRBD2. V shed 0 bases, J shed 3 bases, and the junction held 2 bases outside the gene matches. CDR3 length: 16 amino acids. Per germline, CDR1 LGHNA and CDR2 YNFKEQ. Here the CDR3 reads CASSQDASGGYNEQFF. Written as DNA, the CDR3 is TGTGCCAGCAGCCAAGACGCTAGCGGGGGCTACAATGAGCAGTTCTTC.

The chain couples TRBV10-3 to TRBJ1-4; D is perhaps TRBD1 (6 bases). CDR3 length equals 14 residues. V lost 4 bases and J 5 bases, leaving 11 bases between the germline ends. Looked up from germline, CDR1 is ENHRY and CDR2 is SYGVKD. The CDR3: CAISGTGLNEKLFF. The CDR3 bases are TGTGCCATCAGTGGTACAGGGTTAAATGAAAAACTGTTTTTT.

This clonotype appeared a few times. V and J are TRBV7-2 and TRBJ2-5, with D possibly matching TRBD1 (5 bases). Trimming stripped 1 base from V and 1 base from J, with 13 bases between. This CDR3 is built from 16 residues. Germline CDR1 SGHTA, CDR2 FQGNSA. CDR3 DNA sequence: TGTGCCAGCAGCTTAGTAAGGGGATCCCGCCAAGAGACCCAGTACTTC. Its translation: CASSLVRGSRQETQYF.

The V gene is TRBV5-1, the J gene TRBJ2-1; 10 positions agree with TRBD2. The trim removed 1 base at V and 4 bases at J, leaving 8 bases unmatched. Germline V lookup: CDR1 SGHRS, CDR2 YFSETQ. There are 17 residues in the CDR3. The CDR3 is CASSLSLAGDPYNEQFF. The CDR3 coding sequence is TGCGCCAGCAGCTTGAGCCTAGCGGGGGACCCATACAATGAGCAGTTCTTC. The complete variable domain, with remaining parts taken from reference TRBV5-1 and TRBJ2-1, reads KAGVTQTPRYLIKTRGQQVTLSCSPISGHRSVSWYQQTPGQGLQFLFEYFSETQRNKGNFPGRFSGRQFSNSRSEMNVSTLELGDSALYLCASSLSLAGDPYNEQFFGPGTRLTVL.

J is TRBJ2-5 and V is TRBV27, with TRBD2 identical over 7 bases. Looked up from germline, CDR1 is MNHEY and CDR2 is SMNVEV (reference sequence). This CDR3 is 13 amino acids long. The V and J ends lost 1 base and 9 bases, in that order; junction bases with no gene match: 5. CDR3 in DNA: TGTGCCAGCAGTTTATGGAGTGCGGGGGCCCAGTACTTC. This encodes CASSLWSAGAQYF.

This clonotype was observed a few times. The CDR3 nucleotides are TGTGCCAGCAGCCGTAAGACAGGGGTCCAACCTAGCTCCTATAATTCACCCCTCCACTTT. It is translated as CASSRKTGVQPSSYNSPLHF. The chain has TRBV7-2 and TRBJ1-6; 8 positions match TRBD1. This CDR3 spans 20 amino acids. V lost 5 bases and J lost 0; bases outside the gene matches: 15. The germline CDR1 and CDR2 sequences are SGHTA and FQGNSA.

This clonotype came up a few times. The gene calls are TRBV5-1 and TRBJ1-1; 7 bases line up with TRBD1. CDR3 length: 15 residues. Losses at the gene ends were 0 bases for V and 1 base for J; bases not matched to a gene: 3. Germline V gene data show CDR1 as SGHRS and CDR2 as YFSETQ. The CDR3 is CASSLGTGWNTEAFF. The CDR3 nucleotides are TGCGCCAGCAGCTTGGGGACAGGATGGAACACTGAAGCTTTCTTT.

V gene TRBV11-2 combines with J gene TRBJ2-3; the match to TRBD1 covers 7 bases. With V trimmed by 5 bases and J by 2 bases, 16 bases remained unmatched. Germline loops: CDR1 SGHAT, CDR2 FQNNGV. The CDR3 contains 18 residues. CDR3 in DNA: TGTGCCAGCAGCCCACACCCTTCGACAGGGTCCTTCACAGATACGCAGTATTTT. It specifies CASSPHPSTGSFTDTQYF. The whole variable domain, filled in from reference TRBV11-2 and TRBJ2-3, reads EAGVAQSPRYKIIEKRQSVAFWCNPISGHATLYWYQQILGQGPKLLIQFQNNGVVDDSQLPKDRFSAERLKGVDSTLKIQPAKLEDSAVYLCASSPHPSTGSFTDTQYFGPGTRLTVL.

This clonotype was counted a few times. The V and J genes are TRBV11-2 and TRBJ2-2; 9 positions match TRBD2. V lost 5 bases to trimming and J lost 7 bases; unmatched junction nucleotides: 11. The CDR3 runs 16 residues. CDR1 is SGHAT and CDR2 is FQNNGV in the germline V gene. CDR3 DNA: TGTGCCAGCAGCCCCCGGAAGGCGGGGGGGGGCGGGGAGCTGTTTTTT. Protein sequence: CASSPRKAGGGGELFF.

This clonotype came up a few times. This sequence joins TRBV5-1 and TRBJ2-6; a possible D gene is TRBD1 (5 bases). Germline V gives CDR1 SGHRS, CDR2 YFSETQ. The V and J ends lost 6 bases and 0 bases respectively, with 13 bases between them. The CDR3 consists of 16 residues. DNA of the CDR3: TGCGCCAGCACCCCCGGACAAATCTCTGGGGCCAACGTCCTGACTTTC. This sequence encodes CASTPGQISGANVLTF.

This clonotype came up many times. The V call is TRBV6-5, the J call TRBJ1-5; 9 bases fit TRBD1. CDR3 length: 13 amino acids. CDR1 and CDR2 from the germline V gene are MNHEY and SVGAGI. With V trimmed by 5 bases and J by 6 bases, 2 bases remained unmatched. The DNA of the CDR3 is TGTGCCAGCAGTGACAGGGGGGTTCAGCCCCAGCATTTT. Translated, it gives CASSDRGVQPQHF.

In its sample, this clonotype was seen many times. The chain has TRBV20-1 and TRBJ1-2; weak D call: TRBD1 (6 bases). The CDR3 has 13 residues. The germline V gene has CDR1 DFQATT and CDR2 SNEGSKA (reference sequence). The V and J ends lost 5 bases and 7 bases respectively, with 17 bases between them. The DNA of the CDR3 is TGCAGTGCTGACCCCCACAGGGCGGGTGGCTACACCTTC. It is translated as CSADPHRAGGYTF.

The rearrangement uses TRBV6-6 and TRBJ2-3; 10 bases match TRBD2. Trimming removed 6 bases from V and 1 base from J; junction bases left unmatched: 10. This CDR3 comprises 17 residues. The germline CDR1 and CDR2 sequences are MNHNY and SVGAGI (reference sequence). The DNA of the CDR3 is TGTGCCAGCAGACGACTAAGCGGGGGGGCCGGCACAGATACGCAGTATTTT. Translating it yields CASRRLSGGAGTDTQYF.

Only one count was recorded for this clonotype. This chain joins TRBV9 and TRBJ2-1, with TRBD2 matching over 10 bases. Germline assignment: CDR1 SGDLS and CDR2 YYNGEE. The length of the CDR3 is 18 residues. Germline trimming cut 3 bases from V and 4 bases from J; bases unmatched to any gene: 13. CDR3 in amino acids: CASSAYARTSGTYNEQFF. Written as DNA, the CDR3 is TGTGCCAGCAGCGCCTACGCCAGGACTAGCGGTACGTACAATGAGCAGTTCTTC.